The next 5 T cell receptor beta chains were all read from a single sample in a study of response to subunit inactivated influenza vaccine. One entry per CDR3 protein results from TCRdb running MiXCR on the RT-PCR reads. In the table there are some 570,000 distinct CDR3 sequences, about 10% of which are singletons. The same sample was also used in a study of T cells expressing NK-cell markers. That investigation notes: UMI-tagged 5'RACE template switching yielded the TCR beta cDNA.

The source material was PBMCs from blood, sampled on the day of vaccination. The receptors were sampled from a man aged 50-59 years who received an inactivated influenza vaccine.

The V call is TRBV28, the J call TRBJ1-3; D gene unclear. Germline values: CDR1 MDHEN, CDR2 SYDVKM. V was pared by 5 bases and J by 0 bases, with 11 bases between. The CDR3 has 15 residues. The CDR3 region is CASSAPGSSGNTIYF. CDR3 bases: TGTGCCAGCAGTGCCCCCGGCAGCTCTGGAAACACCATATATTTT.

This clonotype has a handful of counts. The rearrangement links TRBV6-2 or TRBV6-3 to TRBJ1-2; D gene unclear. Germline V gene lookup returns CDR1 MNHEY and CDR2 SVGEGT. CDR3 length: 13 residues. Trimming shortened V by 2 bases and J by 4 bases, and 8 bases separated the two germline ends. The CDR3 DNA reads as TGTGCCAGCAGTTACCTCGCAGGCTATGGCTACACCTTC. Protein: CASSYLAGYGYTF.

This clonotype has a handful of counts. The gene calls are TRBV2 and TRBJ2-1; a possible D gene is TRBD1 (6 bases). V dropped 4 bases and J dropped 9 bases, with 13 bases sitting between them. The CDR3 totals 13 residues. CDR1 and CDR2 from the germline V gene are SNHLY and FYNNEI. DNA of the CDR3: TGTGCCAGCAGTGTCTCCGGGACACTTGAGCAGTTCTTC. Translating gives CASSVSGTLEQFF.

This chain links TRBV11-2 with TRBJ2-4; D gene unclear. The CDR3 sequence is 13 residues long. V shed 1 base and J shed 8 bases, with 9 bases lying between them. Looked up from germline, CDR1 is SGHAT and CDR2 is FQNNGV. CDR3 residues: CASSLVVGYIQYF. The CDR3 DNA follows: TGTGCCAGCAGCTTAGTAGTTGGGTACATTCAGTACTTC.

The rearrangement uses TRBV7-9 and TRBJ1-4, with D unresolved. Germline assignment: CDR1 SEHNR and CDR2 FQNEAQ (reference sequence). The CDR3 covers 15 residues. V lost 1 base to trimming and J lost 4 bases, with 10 bases between them. The CDR3 region has the DNA TGTGCCAGCAGCTTAGTTTGGCAGAATAATGAAAAACTGTTTTTT. This sequence encodes CASSLVWQNNEKLFF.